This is a list of T cell receptor beta chains from one sample in a study of T cell responses to AZD1222 COVID-19 vaccine. Using immunoSEQ multiplex PCR, the repertoire was profiled, and TCRdb retains in-frame clones only, with some absent. The table lists 180,000 or so clones, about 90% of them singletons. The input for sequencing was peripheral blood, taken 28 days after the second AZD1222 dose. These receptors were taken from an adult who received the AZD1222 COVID-19 vaccine. Both conserved end residues are part of each CDR3. D genes are given only for firm matches. Where a row states a size, it is once, few, many or the class of an expanded clone; other rows omit it.

v_gene	abundance	j_gene	d_gene	CDR3aa	CDR3nt
TRBV27	once	TRBJ1-2	NA	CASSLGSSSFDYTF	TGTGCCAGCAGTTTAGGCAGTTCAAGTTTTGACTACACCTTC
TRBV10-3	once	TRBJ2-5	NA	CAISVGVAAQQETQYF	TGTGCCATCAGTGTTGGAGTAGCGGCGCAACAAGAGACCCAGTACTTC
TRBV6-2/TRBV6-3	many	TRBJ2-4	TRBD2	CASSWTSGGANIQYF	TGTGCCAGCAGTTGGACTAGCGGGGGGGCAAACATTCAGTACTTC
TRBV30	NA	TRBJ1-5	NA	CAWSGQDHQPQHF	TGTGCCTGGAGTGGACAGGACCATCAGCCCCAGCATTTT
TRBV6-5	NA	TRBJ1-1	NA	CASRLRTAMNTEAFF	TGTGCCAGCAGATTAAGGACAGCTATGAACACTGAAGCTTTCTTT
TRBV6-2/TRBV6-3	NA	TRBJ2-3	NA	CASSYTGPRRTAGRDTQYF	TGTGCCAGCAGTTACACGGGGCCGCGTAGGACTGCGGGTCGGGATACGCAGTATTTT
TRBV6-5	NA	TRBJ1-5	NA	CASSLGRNQPQHF	TGTGCCAGCAGCCTCGGACGGAATCAGCCCCAGCATTTT
TRBV5-1	NA	TRBJ2-1	NA	CASSLLGGGTNEQFF	TGCGCCAGCAGCTTGCTGGGGGGGGGCACCAATGAGCAGTTCTTC
TRBV6-1	NA	TRBJ1-1	TRBD1	CASSELPGQGETEAFF	TGTGCCAGCAGTGAACTCCCCGGACAGGGAGAAACTGAAGCTTTCTTT
TRBV7-2	few	TRBJ1-5	NA	CASSLNRDQPQHF	TGTGCCAGCAGCCTCAATAGGGATCAGCCCCAGCATTTT
TRBV11-2	once	TRBJ1-6	NA	CASSPNPSSPLHF	TGTGCCAGCAGCCCCAATCCCAGTTCACCCCTCCACTTT
TRBV20-1	NA	TRBJ2-1	NA	CSARGGEQFF	TGCAGTGCTAGAGGGGGGGAGCAGTTCTTC
TRBV12-5	NA	TRBJ2-1	NA	CASGLNWAHEQFF	TGTGCTAGTGGTTTGAATTGGGCTCATGAGCAGTTCTTC
TRBV2	NA	TRBJ1-1	TRBD1	CASRPGTGSTEAFF	TGTGCCAGCAGACCCGGGACAGGGAGCACTGAAGCTTTCTTT
TRBV28	NA	TRBJ2-1	TRBD2	CASRHRTSWYNNEQFF	TGTGCCAGCAGACATCGGACTAGCTGGTATAACAATGAGCAGTTCTTC
TRBV5-1	NA	TRBJ1-6	TRBD1	CASSLARTGNSPLHF	TGCGCCAGCAGCTTGGCCCGGACAGGGAATTCACCCCTCCACTTT
TRBV19	NA	TRBJ1-3	TRBD1	CASSNDRAGNTIYF	TGTGCCAGTAGTAACGACAGGGCTGGAAACACCATATATTTT